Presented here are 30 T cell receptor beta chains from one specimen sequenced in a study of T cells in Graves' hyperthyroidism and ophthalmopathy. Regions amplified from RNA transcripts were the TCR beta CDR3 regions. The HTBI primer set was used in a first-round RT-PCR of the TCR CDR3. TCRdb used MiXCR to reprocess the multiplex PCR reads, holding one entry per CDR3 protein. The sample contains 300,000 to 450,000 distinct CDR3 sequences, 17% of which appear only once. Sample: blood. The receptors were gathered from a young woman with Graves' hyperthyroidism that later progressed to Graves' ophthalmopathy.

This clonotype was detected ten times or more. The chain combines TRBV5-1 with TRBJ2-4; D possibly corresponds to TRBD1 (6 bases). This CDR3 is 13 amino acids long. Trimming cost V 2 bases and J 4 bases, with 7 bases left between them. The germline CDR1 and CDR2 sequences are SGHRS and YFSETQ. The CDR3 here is CASSLGQKNIQYF. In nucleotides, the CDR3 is TGCGCCAGCAGCTTAGGACAGAAAAACATTCAGTACTTC. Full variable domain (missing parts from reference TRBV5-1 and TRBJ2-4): KAGVTQTPRYLIKTRGQQVTLSCSPISGHRSVSWYQQTPGQGLQFLFEYFSETQRNKGNFPGRFSGRQFSNSRSEMNVSTLELGDSALYLCASSLGQKNIQYFGAGTRLSVL.

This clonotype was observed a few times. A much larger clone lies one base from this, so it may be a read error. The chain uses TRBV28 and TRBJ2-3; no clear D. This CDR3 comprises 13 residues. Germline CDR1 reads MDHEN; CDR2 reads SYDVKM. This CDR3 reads CASSLFHTDTRYF. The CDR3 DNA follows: TGTGCCAGCAGTTTATTTCACACAGATACGCGGTATTTT.

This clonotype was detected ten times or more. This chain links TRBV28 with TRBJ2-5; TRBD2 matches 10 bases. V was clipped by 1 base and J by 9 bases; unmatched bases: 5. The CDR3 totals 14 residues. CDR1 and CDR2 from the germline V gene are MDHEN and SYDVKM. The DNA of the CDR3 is TGTGCCAGCAGTTTATCTAGCGGGGGCGAGGCCCAGTACTTC. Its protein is CASSLSSGGEAQYF.

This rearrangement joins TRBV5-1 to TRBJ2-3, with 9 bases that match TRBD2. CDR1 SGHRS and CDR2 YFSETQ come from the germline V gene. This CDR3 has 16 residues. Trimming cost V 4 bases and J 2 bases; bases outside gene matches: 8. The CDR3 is CASSIPSGGLTDTQYF. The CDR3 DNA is TGCGCCAGCAGCATACCAAGCGGGGGGCTCACAGATACGCAGTATTTT.

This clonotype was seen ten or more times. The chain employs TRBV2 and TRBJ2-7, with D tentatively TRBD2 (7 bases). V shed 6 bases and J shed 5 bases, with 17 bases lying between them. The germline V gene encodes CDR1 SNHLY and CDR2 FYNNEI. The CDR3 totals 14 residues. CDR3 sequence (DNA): TGTGCCAGCAGCCAAGGGGGGGTTGACAACGAGCAGTACTTC. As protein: CASSQGGVDNEQYF.

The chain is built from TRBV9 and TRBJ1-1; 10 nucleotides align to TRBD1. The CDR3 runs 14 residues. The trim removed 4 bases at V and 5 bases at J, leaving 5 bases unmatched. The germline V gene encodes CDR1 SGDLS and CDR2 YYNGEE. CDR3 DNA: TGTGCCAGCAGCCCATGGACAGGGGGGACTGAAGCTTTCTTT. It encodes CASSPWTGGTEAFF.

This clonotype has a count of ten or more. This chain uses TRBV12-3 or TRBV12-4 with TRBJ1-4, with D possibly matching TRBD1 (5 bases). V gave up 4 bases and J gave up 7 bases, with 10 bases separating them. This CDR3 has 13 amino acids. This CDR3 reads CASSWQGGEKLFF. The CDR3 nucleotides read TGTGCCAGCAGTTGGCAGGGTGGTGAAAAACTGTTTTTT.

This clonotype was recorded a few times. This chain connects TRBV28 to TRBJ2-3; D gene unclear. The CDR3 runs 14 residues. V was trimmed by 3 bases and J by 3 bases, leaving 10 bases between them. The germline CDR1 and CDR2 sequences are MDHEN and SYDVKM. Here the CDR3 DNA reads TGTGCCAGCAGTTTTAGCATAGGAACAGATACGCAGTATTTT. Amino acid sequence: CASSFSIGTDTQYF.

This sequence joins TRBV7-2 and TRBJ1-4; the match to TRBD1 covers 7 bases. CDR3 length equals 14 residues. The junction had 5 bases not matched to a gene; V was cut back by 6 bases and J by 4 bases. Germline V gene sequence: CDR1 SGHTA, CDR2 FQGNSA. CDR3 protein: CASSRGRDNEKLFF. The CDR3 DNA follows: TGTGCCAGCAGTAGGGGGCGCGATAATGAAAAACTGTTTTTT.

CDR3 residues: CASSVEAGVADTQYF. The CDR3 DNA reads TGTGCCAGCAGCGTAGAAGCGGGAGTCGCAGATACGCAGTATTTT. The chain couples TRBV9 to TRBJ2-3, with 8 bases that match TRBD2. The V segment lost 0 bases and the J segment 4 bases; nucleotides outside the gene matches: 4. Germline CDR1 SGDLS, CDR2 YYNGEE. CDR3 size: 15 residues.

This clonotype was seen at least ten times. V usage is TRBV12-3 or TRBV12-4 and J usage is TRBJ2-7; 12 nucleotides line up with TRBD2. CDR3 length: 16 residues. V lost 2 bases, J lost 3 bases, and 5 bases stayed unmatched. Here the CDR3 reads CASSLMTSGSLYEQYF. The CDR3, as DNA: TGTGCCAGCAGTTTAATGACTAGCGGGAGTCTCTACGAGCAGTACTTC.

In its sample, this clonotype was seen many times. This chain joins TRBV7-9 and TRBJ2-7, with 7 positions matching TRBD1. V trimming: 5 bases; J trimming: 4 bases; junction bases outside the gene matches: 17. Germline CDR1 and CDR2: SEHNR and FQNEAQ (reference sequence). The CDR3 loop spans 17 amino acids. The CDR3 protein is CASSQLLPETGLYEQYF. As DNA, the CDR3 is TGTGCCAGCAGCCAACTCCTTCCGGAGACAGGGCTTTACGAGCAGTACTTC.

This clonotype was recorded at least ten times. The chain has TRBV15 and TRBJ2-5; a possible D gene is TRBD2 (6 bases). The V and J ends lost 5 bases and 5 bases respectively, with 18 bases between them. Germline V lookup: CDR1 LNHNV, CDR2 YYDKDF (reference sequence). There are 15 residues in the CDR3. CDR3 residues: CATSWTGGRGETQYF. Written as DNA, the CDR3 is TGTGCCACCAGCTGGACCGGGGGTAGAGGCGAGACCCAGTACTTC.

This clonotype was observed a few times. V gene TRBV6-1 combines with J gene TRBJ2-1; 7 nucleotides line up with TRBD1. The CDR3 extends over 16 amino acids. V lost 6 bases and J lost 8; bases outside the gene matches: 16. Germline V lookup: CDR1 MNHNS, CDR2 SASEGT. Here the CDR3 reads CASSEILSRGRDEQFF. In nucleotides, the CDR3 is TGTGCCAGCAGCGAGATTTTATCAAGGGGGCGAGATGAGCAGTTCTTC.

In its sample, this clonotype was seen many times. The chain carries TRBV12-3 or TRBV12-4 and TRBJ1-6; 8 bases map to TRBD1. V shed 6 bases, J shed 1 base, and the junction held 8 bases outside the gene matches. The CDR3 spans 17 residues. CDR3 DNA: TGTGCCAGCAGCCCCACAGGGGGAGGATCCTATAATTCACCCCTCCACTTT. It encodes CASSPTGGGSYNSPLHF.

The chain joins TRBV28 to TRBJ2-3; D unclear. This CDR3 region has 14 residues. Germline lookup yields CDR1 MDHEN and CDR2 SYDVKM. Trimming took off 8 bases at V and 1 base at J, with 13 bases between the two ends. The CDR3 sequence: CASQEGTRTDTQYF. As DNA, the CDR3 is TGTGCCAGCCAAGAAGGTACTCGCACAGATACGCAGTATTTT.

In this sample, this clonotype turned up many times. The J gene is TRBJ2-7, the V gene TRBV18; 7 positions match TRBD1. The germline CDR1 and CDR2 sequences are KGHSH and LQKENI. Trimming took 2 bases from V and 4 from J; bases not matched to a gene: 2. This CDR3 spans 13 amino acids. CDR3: CASSPRGQYEQYF. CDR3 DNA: TGTGCCAGCTCACCAAGGGGACAGTACGAGCAGTACTTC.

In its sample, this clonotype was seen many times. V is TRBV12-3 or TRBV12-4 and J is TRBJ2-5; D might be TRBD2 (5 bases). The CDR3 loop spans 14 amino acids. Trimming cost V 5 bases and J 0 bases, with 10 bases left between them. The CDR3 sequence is CASSNGEYQETQYF. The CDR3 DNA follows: TGTGCCAGCAGTAATGGGGAGTACCAAGAGACCCAGTACTTC.

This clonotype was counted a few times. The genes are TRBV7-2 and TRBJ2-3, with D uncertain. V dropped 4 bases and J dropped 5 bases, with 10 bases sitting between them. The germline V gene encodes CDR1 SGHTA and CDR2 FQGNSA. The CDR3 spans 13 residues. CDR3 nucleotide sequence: TGTGCCAGCAGCTCCACTCATAAAGATACGCAGTATTTT. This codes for CASSSTHKDTQYF.

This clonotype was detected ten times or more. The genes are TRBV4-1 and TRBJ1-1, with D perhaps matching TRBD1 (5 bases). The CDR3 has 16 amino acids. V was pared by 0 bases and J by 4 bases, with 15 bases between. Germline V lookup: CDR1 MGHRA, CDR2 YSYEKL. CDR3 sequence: CASSQETYLGGTEAFF. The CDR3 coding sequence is TGCGCCAGCAGCCAAGAGACCTATTTGGGGGGCACTGAAGCTTTCTTT.

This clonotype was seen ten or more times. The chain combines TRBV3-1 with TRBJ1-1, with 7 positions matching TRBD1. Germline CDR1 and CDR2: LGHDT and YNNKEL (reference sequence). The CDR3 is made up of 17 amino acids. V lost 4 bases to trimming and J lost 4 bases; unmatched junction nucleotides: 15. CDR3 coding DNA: TGTGCCAGCAGCCCGATGGAGAACAGGGGAACTGTCACTGAAGCTTTCTTT. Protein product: CASSPMENRGTVTEAFF.

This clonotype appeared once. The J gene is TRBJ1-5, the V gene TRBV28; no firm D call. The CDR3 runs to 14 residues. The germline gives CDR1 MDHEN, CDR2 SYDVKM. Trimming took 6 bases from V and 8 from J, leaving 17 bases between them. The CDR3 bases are TGTGCCAGCAGCCCTTCGACTAGTCGGGAGCCCCAGCATTTT. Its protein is CASSPSTSREPQHF.

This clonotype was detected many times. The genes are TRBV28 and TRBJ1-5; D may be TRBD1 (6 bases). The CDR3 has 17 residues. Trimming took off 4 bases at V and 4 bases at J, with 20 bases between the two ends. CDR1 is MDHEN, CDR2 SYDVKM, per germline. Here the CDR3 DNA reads TGTGCCAGCAGTTCTCAGACAGGCGCCTCGCGGAATCAGCCCCAGCATTTT. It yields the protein CASSSQTGASRNQPQHF.

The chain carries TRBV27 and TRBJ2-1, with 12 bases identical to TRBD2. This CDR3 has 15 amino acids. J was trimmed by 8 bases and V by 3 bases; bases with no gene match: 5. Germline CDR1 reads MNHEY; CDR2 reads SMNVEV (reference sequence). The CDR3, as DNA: TGTGCCAGCAGTTTGGTACTAGCGGGGGGCCATGAGCAGTTCTTC. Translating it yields CASSLVLAGGHEQFF.

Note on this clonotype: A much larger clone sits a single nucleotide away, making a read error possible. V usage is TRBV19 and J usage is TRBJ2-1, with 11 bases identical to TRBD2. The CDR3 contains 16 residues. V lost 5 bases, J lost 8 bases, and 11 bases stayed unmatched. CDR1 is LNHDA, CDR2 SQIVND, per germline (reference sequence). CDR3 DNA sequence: TGTGCCAGTAGTCACCCCCTAGCGGGAGGACGGGATGAGCAGTTCTTC. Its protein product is CASSHPLAGGRDEQFF.

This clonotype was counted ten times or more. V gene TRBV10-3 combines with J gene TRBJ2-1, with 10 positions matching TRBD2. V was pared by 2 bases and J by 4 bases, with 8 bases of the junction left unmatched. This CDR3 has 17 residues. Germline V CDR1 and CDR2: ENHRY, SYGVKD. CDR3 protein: CAISEPSTSGPYNEQFF. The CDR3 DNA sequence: TGTGCCATCAGTGAGCCCTCGACTAGCGGGCCGTACAATGAGCAGTTCTTC.

DNA of the CDR3: TGTGCCAGTAGTATAGAGGCGCGGTACGAGCAGTACTTC. It encodes CASSIEARYEQYF. The V call is TRBV19, the J call TRBJ2-7; D call uncertain. CDR3 length equals 13 residues. Deletions cut 0 bases from V and 4 bases from J, with 7 bases between. Germline V lookup: CDR1 LNHDA, CDR2 SQIVND (reference sequence).

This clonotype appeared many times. CDR3 DNA: TGTGCCAGTAGTATCCGACGTGAGCTGGGGCTTTTTGGCTACACCTTC. The encoded protein is CASSIRRELGLFGYTF. The V and J genes are TRBV19 and TRBJ1-2; maybe TRBD1 (5 bases). Deletions cut 3 bases from V and 7 bases from J, with 21 bases between. Per germline, CDR1 LNHDA and CDR2 SQIVND (reference sequence). This CDR3 is built from 16 residues.

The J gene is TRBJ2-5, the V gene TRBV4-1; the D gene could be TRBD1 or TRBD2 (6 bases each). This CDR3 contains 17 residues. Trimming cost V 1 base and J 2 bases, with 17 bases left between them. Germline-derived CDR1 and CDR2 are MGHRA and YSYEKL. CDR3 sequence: CASSQGGWAGTQETQYF. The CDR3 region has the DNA TGCGCCAGCAGCCAAGGTGGTTGGGCGGGGACACAAGAGACCCAGTACTTC.

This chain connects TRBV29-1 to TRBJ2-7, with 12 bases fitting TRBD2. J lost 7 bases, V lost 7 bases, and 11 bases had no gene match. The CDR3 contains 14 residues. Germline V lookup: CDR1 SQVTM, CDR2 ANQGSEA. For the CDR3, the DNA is TGCAGCGCCGTGCTAGCGGGAGGGTTCGGGGAGCAGTACTTC. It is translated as CSAVLAGGFGEQYF.